This TCR beta chain was recovered during a study of OX40 agonist ivuxolimab in advanced cancers. Overall study context: Patients' therapy was ivuxolimab, an antibody that acts as an agonist of OX40 (CD134). Patients were treated with intravenous ivuxolimab, dosed at 0.01 to 10 mg/kg and infused every 2 weeks. Recorded diagnoses for dose-escalation patients were hepatocellular carcinoma, melanoma, renal cell or head and neck cancer.

Autoimmune disease history or systemic immunosuppression led to patients being barred. The CDR3 runs to 13 residues. The V gene lost 3 bases and the J gene lost 4 bases, with 13 bases spanning the gap. In germline, CDR1 is GTSNPN, CDR2 SVGIG (reference sequence). Here immunoSEQ multiplex PCR was the method, and the copy in TCRdb shows in-frame clones only, minus some. The data hold approximately 21,000 clones, with 84% observed a single time. The chain combines TRBV30 with TRBJ2-7; D is perhaps TRBD2 (6 bases). The material sequenced was CD4+ or CD8+ T cells sorted from blood, taken in a trial of the OX40 agonist ivuxolimab. The clonotype originates from an adult with an advanced solid tumor such as melanoma, head and neck, liver or kidney cancer. The CDR3 DNA follows: TGTGCCTGGAGATTCCGGCGGGGATACGAGCAGTACTTC. Its translation: CAWRFRRGYEQYF.